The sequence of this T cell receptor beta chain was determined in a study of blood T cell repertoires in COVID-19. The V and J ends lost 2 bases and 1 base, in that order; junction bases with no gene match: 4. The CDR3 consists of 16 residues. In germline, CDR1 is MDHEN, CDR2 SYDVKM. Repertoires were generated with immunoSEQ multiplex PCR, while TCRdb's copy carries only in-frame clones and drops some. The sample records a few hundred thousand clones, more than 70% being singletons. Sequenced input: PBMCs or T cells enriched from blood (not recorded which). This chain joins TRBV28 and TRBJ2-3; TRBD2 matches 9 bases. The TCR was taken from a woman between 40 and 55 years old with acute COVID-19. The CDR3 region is CASSLGAGGRTDTQYF. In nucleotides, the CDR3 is TGTGCCAGCAGTTTAGGAGCGGGAGGCCGCACAGATACGCAGTATTTT.